This T cell receptor (beta chain) was recovered during a study of blood T cell repertoires in COVID-19. Whole-study context: Acute-phase and convalescent COVID-19 samples originated in the United States, Italy and Spain. The cDNA or gDNA used as material had been derived from T cells, B-cell-depleted T cells, or PBMCs.

Germline CDR1 reads SQVTM; CDR2 reads ANQGSEA. CDR3 length: 12 residues. V gave up 6 bases and J gave up 5 bases; unmatched junction bases: 5. This clone was counted a few times. As originally analysed: Using reference gene primer amplification, nucleated cell counts were estimated. TCRdb's table, derived via immunoSEQ multiplex PCR, lists solely in-frame clones and lacks some. The V and J calls and clone size are taken from that table; D and trimming were inferred from the DNA. The repertoire holds roughly 260,000 clones, with approximately 79% as singletons. The V call is TRBV29-1, the J call TRBJ2-3; 7 bases match TRBD2. Sequencing was done on a sample of peripheral blood. This receptor was identified in a woman aged 40 to 49 with active or convalescent COVID-19. The CDR3 region is CSVKTGGDTQYF. The DNA of the CDR3 is TGCAGCGTAAAAACGGGGGGAGATACGCAGTATTTT.